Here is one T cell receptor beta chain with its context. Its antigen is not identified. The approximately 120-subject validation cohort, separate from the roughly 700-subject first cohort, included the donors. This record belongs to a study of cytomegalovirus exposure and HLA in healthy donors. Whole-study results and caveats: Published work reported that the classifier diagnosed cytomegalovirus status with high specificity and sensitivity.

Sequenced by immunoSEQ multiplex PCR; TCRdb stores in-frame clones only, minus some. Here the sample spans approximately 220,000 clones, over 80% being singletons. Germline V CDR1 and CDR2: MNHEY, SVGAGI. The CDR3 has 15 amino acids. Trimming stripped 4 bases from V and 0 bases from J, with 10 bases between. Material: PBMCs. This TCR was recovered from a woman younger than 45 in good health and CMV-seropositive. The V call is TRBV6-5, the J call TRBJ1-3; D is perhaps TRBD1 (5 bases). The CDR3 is CASSSLGVSGNTIYF. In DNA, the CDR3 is TGTGCCAGCAGTTCCCTAGGGGTCTCTGGAAACACCATATATTTT.